These T cell receptor beta chains were read from a single sample in a study of technical replicates of blood from several donors. Some clones are missing from TCRdb's copy, which holds only in-frame ones; the method was immunoSEQ multiplex PCR. Among roughly 50,000 clones listed, 90% to 95% were seen once. Sequencing was performed on PBMCs. Receptor source: a human donor in good health. Some clones in this sample may be carry-over from other donors' samples. The CDR3 runs from the conserved cysteine through the conserved F or W. Each record gives: clone size, V gene, J gene, CDR3 protein. Only part of the rows carry a size: once, few, many, or a class if the clone is expanded.

NA	TRBV2	TRBJ2-7	CASSGGQGSYEQYF
NA	TRBV19	TRBJ2-7	CASSIAHGGSYEQYF
NA	TRBV6-6	TRBJ1-5	CASSRPSGQGNQPQHF
NA	TRBV7-2	TRBJ2-1	CASSSVRVGNEQFF
NA	TRBV12-5	TRBJ1-2	CASGRDRGGYGYTF
NA	TRBV18	TRBJ2-7	CASSPKDRSYEQYF
NA	TRBV7-9	TRBJ2-7	CASSPGLATYEQYF
NA	TRBV6-5	TRBJ1-2	CASSFLTGRSDGYTF
NA	TRBV4-3	TRBJ1-3	CASSQGSLYRGPGNTIYF
NA	TRBV4-3	TRBJ2-7	CASSQGDRGSSYEQYF
NA	TRBV5-1	TRBJ1-3	CASSQDTSVPGNTIYF
once	TRBV7-2	TRBJ2-5	CASRASGTQYF
NA	TRBV4-3	TRBJ2-3	CASSQDPAPSTDTQYF
NA	TRBV30	TRBJ1-6	CAWSVTGNSPLHF
NA	TRBV5-8	TRBJ1-2	CASARGGANYGYTF
NA	TRBV30	TRBJ1-5	CAWSVRGNQPQHF
few	TRBV28	TRBJ2-1	CASSLPTGKSGNEQFF
NA	TRBV6-1	TRBJ1-3	CASSPPGQGIPIYF
NA	TRBV10-3	TRBJ1-1	CAISELDRVQEAFF
NA	TRBV6-1	TRBJ1-1	CASKLTPTGDTEAFF
NA	TRBV6-4	TRBJ1-3	CARNIHGNTIYF
once	TRBV6-5	TRBJ2-3	CASSQRHSTDTQYF
NA	TRBV5-4	TRBJ2-7	CASSAAGTRDYEQYF
once	TRBV28	TRBJ1-3	CASSPWSSGNTIYF
NA	TRBV27	TRBJ1-1	CASSLTGGWTEAFF
NA	TRBV6-1	TRBJ2-7	CASSEIPGKYEQYF
NA	TRBV2	TRBJ2-3	CATKTSGSTDTQYF
NA	TRBV7-2	TRBJ2-3	CASSLDGGGGGDTQYF
NA	TRBV6-4	TRBJ1-6	CASSDSDTPYSPLHF
NA	TRBV30	TRBJ2-7	CAWSVKASGTREQYF
NA	TRBV4-1	TRBJ2-1	CASSQVGRARREQFF